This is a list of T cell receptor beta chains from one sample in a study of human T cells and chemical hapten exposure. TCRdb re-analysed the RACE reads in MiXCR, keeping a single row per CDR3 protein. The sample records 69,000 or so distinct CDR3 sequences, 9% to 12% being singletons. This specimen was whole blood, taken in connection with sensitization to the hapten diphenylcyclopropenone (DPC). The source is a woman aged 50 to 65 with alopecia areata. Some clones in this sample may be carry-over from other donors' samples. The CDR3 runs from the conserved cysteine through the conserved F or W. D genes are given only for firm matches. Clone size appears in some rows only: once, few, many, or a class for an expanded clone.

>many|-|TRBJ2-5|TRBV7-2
CASSLGGWASVQETQYF
TGTGCCAGCAGCTTAGGAGGGTGGGCTAGCGTACAAGAGACCCAGTACTTC
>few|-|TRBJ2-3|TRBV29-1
CSVAGRYTDTQYF
TGCAGCGTTGCAGGGAGGTACACAGATACGCAGTATTTT
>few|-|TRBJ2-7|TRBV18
CASSPSGQYEQYF
TGTGCCAGCTCACCATCCGGCCAGTACGAGCAGTACTTC
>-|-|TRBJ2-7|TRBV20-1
CSAWTPARRSYEQYF
TGCAGTGCTTGGACTCCAGCACGAAGGTCCTACGAGCAGTACTTC
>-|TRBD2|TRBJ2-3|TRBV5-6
CASNGLAGGTDTQYF
TGTGCCAGCAATGGACTAGCGGGAGGCACAGATACGCAGTATTTT
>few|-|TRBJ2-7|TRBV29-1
CSIQFNYEQYF
TGCAGCATTCAGTTTAACTACGAGCAGTACTTC
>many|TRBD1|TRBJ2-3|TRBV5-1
CASGTGLSSTDTQYF
TGCGCCAGCGGGACAGGGCTGTCTAGCACAGATACGCAGTATTTT
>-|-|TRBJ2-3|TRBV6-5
CASSYSPRRDTQYF
TGTGCCAGCAGTTACTCGCCCAGGCGAGATACGCAGTATTTT
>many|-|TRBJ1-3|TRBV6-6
CASSYSGVKNTIYF
TGTGCCAGCAGTTACTCAGGGGTAAAGAATACCATATATTTT
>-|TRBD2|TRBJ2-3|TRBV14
CASSRLAGPTDTQYF
TGTGCCAGCAGTCGACTAGCGGGGCCCACAGATACGCAGTATTTT
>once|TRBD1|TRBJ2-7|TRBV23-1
CASPWAGQGFSEQYF
TGCGCCAGCCCCTGGGCGGGACAGGGTTTTAGCGAGCAGTACTTC
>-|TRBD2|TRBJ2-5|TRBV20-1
CSARTPAGGQETQYF
TGCAGTGCTAGAACTCCAGCGGGAGGGCAAGAGACCCAGTACTTC
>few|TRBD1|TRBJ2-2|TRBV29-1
CSVEKGAMAGELFF
TGCAGCGTTGAAAAGGGGGCGATGGCCGGGGAGCTGTTTTTT
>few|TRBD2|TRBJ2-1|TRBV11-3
CASSLGASGSNEQFF
TGTGCCAGCAGCTTAGGCGCTAGCGGGAGCAATGAGCAGTTCTTC
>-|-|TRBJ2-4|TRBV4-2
CASSQEPRKSIQYF
TGTGCCAGCAGCCAAGAACCGAGGAAGAGCATTCAGTACTTC
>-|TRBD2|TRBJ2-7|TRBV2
CASSHGRENSGEQYF
TGTGCCAGCTCCCATGGGCGGGAGAATTCGGGAGAGCAGTACTTC
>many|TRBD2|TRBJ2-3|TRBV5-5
CASSAGLAGAQSLEYF
TGTGCCAGCAGCGCAGGACTAGCGGGAGCCCAATCGTTGGAGTATTTT
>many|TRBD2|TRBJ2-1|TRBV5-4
CASSSSGRSSEQFF
TGTGCCAGCAGCTCTAGCGGGAGGTCTAGTGAGCAGTTCTTC
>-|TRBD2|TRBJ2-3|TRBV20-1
CSAPLAGRTDTQYF
TGCAGTGCTCCTCTAGCGGGTCGCACAGATACGCAGTATTTT
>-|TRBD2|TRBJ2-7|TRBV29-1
CSVSGTSGQYEQYF
TGCAGCGTGTCTGGGACTAGCGGGCAGTACGAGCAGTACTTC
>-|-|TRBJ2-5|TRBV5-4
CASSRGPNQETQYF
TGTGCCAGCAGCAGGGGCCCGAACCAAGAGACCCAGTACTTC
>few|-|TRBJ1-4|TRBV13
CASRHRQTTNEKLFF
TGTGCCAGCAGACACCGACAGACAACTAATGAAAAACTGTTTTTT
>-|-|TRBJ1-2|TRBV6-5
CASSPTFSFYGYTF
TGTGCCAGCAGCCCTACTTTCTCCTTCTATGGCTACACCTTC
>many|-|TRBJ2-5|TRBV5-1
CASSLGETAYQETQYF
TGCGCCAGCAGCTTGGGAGAGACGGCGTACCAAGAGACCCAGTACTTC
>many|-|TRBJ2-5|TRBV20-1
CSARYPGRETQYF
TGCAGTGCTAGATACCCTGGGAGGGAGACCCAGTACTTC
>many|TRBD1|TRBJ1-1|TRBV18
CASSPLPHNRQGNTEAFF
TGTGCCAGCTCACCACTACCCCATAACCGACAGGGCAACACTGAAGCTTTCTTT
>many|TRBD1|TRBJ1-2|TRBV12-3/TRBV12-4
CASSLGQGAMNYGYTF
TGTGCCAGCAGTTTAGGACAGGGGGCGATGAACTATGGCTACACCTTC
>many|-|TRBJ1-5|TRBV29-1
CSVKGSLNQPQHF
TGCAGCGTTAAGGGGTCTCTCAATCAGCCCCAGCATTTT
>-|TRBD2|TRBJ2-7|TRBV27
CASSSSGSEQYF
TGTGCCAGCAGTTCGAGCGGGAGCGAGCAGTACTTC
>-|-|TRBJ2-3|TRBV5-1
CASKGSTDTQYF
TGCGCCAGTAAGGGGTCCACAGATACGCAGTATTTT
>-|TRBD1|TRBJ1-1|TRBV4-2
CASSQEEGTGGTEAFF
TGTGCCAGCAGCCAAGAGGAGGGGACAGGGGGTACTGAAGCTTTCTTT
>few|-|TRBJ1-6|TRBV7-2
CASSFGQYNSPLHF
TGTGCCAGCAGCTTTGGACAGTATAATTCACCCCTCCACTTT
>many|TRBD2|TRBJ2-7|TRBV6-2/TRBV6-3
CASSYSRLAGSYEQYF
TGTGCCAGCAGTTACTCAAGACTAGCGGGAAGCTACGAGCAGTACTTC
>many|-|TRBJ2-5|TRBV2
CASSEAPRGIFGETQYF
TGTGCCAGCAGTGAAGCTCCTCGTGGAATTTTCGGGGAGACCCAGTACTTC
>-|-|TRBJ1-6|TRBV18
CASSQEENSPLHF
TGTGCCAGCTCACAGGAGGAAAATTCACCCCTCCACTTT
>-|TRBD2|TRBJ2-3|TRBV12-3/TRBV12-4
CASSPMAGASDTQYF
TGTGCCAGCAGCCCTATGGCGGGAGCCTCAGATACGCAGTATTTT
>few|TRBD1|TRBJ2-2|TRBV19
CASSRDRGYDTGELFF
TGTGCCAGTAGTAGGGACAGGGGATATGACACCGGGGAGCTGTTTTTT
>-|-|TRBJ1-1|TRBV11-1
CASSKDGWGGTEAFF
TGTGCCAGCAGCAAAGATGGCTGGGGAGGGACTGAAGCTTTCTTT
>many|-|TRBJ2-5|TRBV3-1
CASSQDSGSQETQYF
TGTGCCAGCAGCCAAGATAGCGGCTCGCAAGAGACCCAGTACTTC
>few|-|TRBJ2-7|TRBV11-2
CASSLEPRSYEQYF
TGTGCCAGCAGCTTAGAACCCCGCTCCTACGAGCAGTACTTC
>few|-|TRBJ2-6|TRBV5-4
CASSPSWVSGANVLTF
TGTGCCAGCAGCCCCTCGTGGGTCTCTGGGGCCAACGTCCTGACTTTC
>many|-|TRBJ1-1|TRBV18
CASSPSGRSTEAFF
TGTGCCAGCTCACCGTCGGGACGGAGCACTGAAGCTTTCTTT
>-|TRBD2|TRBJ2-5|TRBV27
CASWSGGQWETQYF
TGTGCCAGTTGGAGCGGGGGGCAGTGGGAGACCCAGTACTTC
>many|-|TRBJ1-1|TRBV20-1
CSARGQSEAFF
TGCAGTGCTAGAGGACAGTCTGAAGCTTTCTTT
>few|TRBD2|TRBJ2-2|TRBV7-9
CACKPGLDTGELFF
TGTGCCTGCAAGCCGGGACTAGATACCGGGGAGCTGTTTTTT
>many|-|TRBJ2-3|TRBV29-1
CSVDGLGASAGDTQYF
TGCAGCGTTGATGGGTTAGGGGCGTCGGCCGGGGATACGCAGTATTTT
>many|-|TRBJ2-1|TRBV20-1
CSASSDGNEQFF
TGCAGTGCTAGTTCTGACGGGAATGAGCAGTTCTTC
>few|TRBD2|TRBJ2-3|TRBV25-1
CASRLAGGDTQYF
TGTGCCAGCCGACTAGCGGGAGGAGATACGCAGTATTTT
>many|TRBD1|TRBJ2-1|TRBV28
CASHSGTVLWEQFF
TGTGCCAGCCATTCCGGGACAGTACTTTGGGAGCAGTTCTTC